One and the same sample provided the 26 T cell receptor beta chains below, sequenced in a study of shared clonotypes between healthy human individuals (dated by TCRdb to about 2020). Libraries were prepared through the immunoSEQ multiplex PCR assay. TCRdb obtained this table from immuneACCESS and retained in-frame rearrangements with V and J assigned. These tables miss some clones; where compared with another copy, unresolved V genes account for less than half of the shortfall, and the remainder is unexplained. Counted in this sample were around 180,000 clones; 80% to 95% of them appeared once. The ten largest account for 0.067% of the sample. Sequencing input: naive CD4+ T cells sorted from blood. Per the publication, the cell subset or site label means: CD45RA+ positively selected. The receptors here all came from a woman aged 25 to 39 in good health.

This clone is a singleton in its sample. V and J are TRBV5-1 and TRBJ1-1; D is undetermined. CDR3 size: 14 residues. V lost 0 bases and J 1 base, leaving 7 bases between the germline ends. Looked up from germline, CDR1 is SGHRS and CDR2 is YFSETQ. The CDR3 DNA reads as TGCGCCAGCAGCTTGGGGACGGCGAACACTGAAGCTTTCTTT. Amino acids: CASSLGTANTEAFF.

The rearrangement links TRBV2 to TRBJ2-3, with TRBD2 matching 11 bases. CDR3 length: 14 residues. Germline V gives CDR1 SNHLY, CDR2 FYNNEI. V lost 6 bases, J lost 4 bases, and 3 bases stayed unmatched. The CDR3 here is CASRGTSGSDTQYF. The DNA of the CDR3 is TGTGCCAGCAGAGGGACTAGCGGCTCAGATACGCAGTATTTT. The whole variable domain, filled in from reference TRBV2 and TRBJ2-3, reads EPEVTQTPSHQVTQMGQEVILRCVPISNHLYFYWYRQILGQKVEFLVSFYNNEISEKSEIFDDQFSVERPDGSNFTLKIRSTKLEDSAMYFCASRGTSGSDTQYFGPGTRLTVL.

This chain connects TRBV7-3 to TRBJ2-3; D call uncertain. The CDR3 contains 14 residues. CDR1 SGHTA and CDR2 FQGTGA come from the germline V gene. V was pared by 5 bases and J by 3 bases, with 12 bases between. The CDR3 bases are TGTGCCAGCAGCAGAAAAGTGAAGACAGATACGCAGTATTTT. This encodes CASSRKVKTDTQYF.

The chain is built from TRBV4-2 and TRBJ2-1; 8 nucleotides match TRBD2. In germline, CDR1 is LGHNA, CDR2 YNFKEQ. This CDR3 comprises 16 residues. Unmatched junction bases numbered 13, after V lost 8 bases and J lost 4 bases. DNA of the CDR3: TGTGCCAGCGTGGCAGGGGCGGGAGGACGGTACAATGAGCAGTTCTTC. It encodes CASVAGAGGRYNEQFF.

About this clone: The sample carries other DNA sequences with the same CDR3. The rearrangement links TRBV28 to TRBJ1-2; D unresolved. The CDR3 consists of 12 residues. V gave up 6 bases and J gave up 5 bases, with 10 bases separating them. Germline V gene data show CDR1 as MDHEN and CDR2 as SYDVKM. DNA of the CDR3: TGTGCCAGCAGCTTTCGAGGGTATGGCTACACCTTC. This encodes CASSFRGYGYTF.

The V and J genes are TRBV30 and TRBJ2-7; maybe TRBD2 (5 bases). The CDR3 loop spans 11 amino acids. Trimming removed 3 bases at V and 9 bases at J, with 12 bases between. Germline loops: CDR1 GTSNPN, CDR2 SVGIG (reference sequence). CDR3 nucleotide sequence: TGTGCCTGGAGCTCAGGAGGTGGGCAGTACTTC. Translating it yields CAWSSGGGQYF. Combining the CDR3 with reference TRBV30 and TRBJ2-7 gives the whole variable domain SQTIHQWPATLVQPVGSPLSLECTVEGTSNPNLYWYRQAAGRGLQLLFYSVGIGQISSEVPQNLSASRPQDRQFILSSKKLLLSDSGFYLCAWSSGGGQYFGPGTRLTVT.

The rearrangement joins TRBV5-1 to TRBJ2-7; 7 bases fit TRBD1. Per the germline V gene, CDR1 is SGHRS and CDR2 is YFSETQ. J lost 5 bases, V lost 2 bases, and 13 bases had no gene match. This CDR3 spans 16 amino acids. Here the CDR3 reads CASSLRQGRFENEQYF. The CDR3 nucleotides are TGCGCCAGCAGCTTAAGACAGGGTAGGTTTGAGAACGAGCAGTACTTC.

This clone came up once. The chain recombines TRBV11-2 with TRBJ2-2; the D gene is possibly TRBD1 (5 bases). The CDR3 sequence is 15 residues long. Trimming pared 3 bases from V and 1 base from J, leaving 9 bases between. Germline V lookup: CDR1 SGHAT, CDR2 FQNNGV. The CDR3 protein is CASSFSGQNTGELFF. In nucleotides, the CDR3 is TGTGCCAGCAGCTTTTCCGGACAGAACACCGGGGAGCTGTTTTTT.

J is TRBJ2-7 and V is TRBV21-1. TRBV21-1 is classified as a pseudogene. There are 15 residues in the CDR3. DNA of the CDR3: TGTGCCAGCAGCCTGATGGGGGTTTCGGGATACGAGCAGTACTTC. Its protein is CASSLMGVSGYEQYF.

The chain has TRBV19 and TRBJ2-7; 8 bases agree with TRBD2. The V and J ends lost 3 bases and 5 bases, in that order; junction bases with no gene match: 12. The germline CDR1 and CDR2 sequences are LNHDA and SQIVND (reference sequence). There are 16 residues in the CDR3. This CDR3 reads CASSISSSGSIHEQYF. The CDR3 bases are TGTGCCAGTAGTATCAGTTCGAGCGGGAGTATCCACGAGCAGTACTTC.

This clone was picked up one time. V gene TRBV23-1 combines with J gene TRBJ2-1, with 8 bases aligning to TRBD2. TRBV23-1 is placed among ORFs of uncertain function. The CDR3 contains 15 residues. V gave up 6 bases and J gave up 6 bases; unmatched junction bases: 10. The CDR3 region is CASSPGGGSRNEQFF. In nucleotides, the CDR3 is TGCGCCAGCAGCCCCGGGGGGGGTTCCCGCAATGAGCAGTTCTTC.

The chain couples TRBV28 to TRBJ1-2; possibly TRBD1 for D (5 bases). The CDR3 covers 15 residues. Germline CDR1 and CDR2: MDHEN and SYDVKM. V lost 2 bases, J lost 4 bases, and 14 bases lay in between. The chain's CDR3 is CASSLASGQPYGYTF. The CDR3, as DNA: TGTGCCAGCAGTTTAGCGTCGGGGCAGCCCTATGGCTACACCTTC.

The V call is TRBV27, the J call TRBJ1-4; D not certain. Trimming cost V 5 bases and J 0 bases, with 10 bases left between them. Germline assignment: CDR1 MNHEY and CDR2 SMNVEV (reference sequence). The CDR3 loop spans 15 amino acids. CDR3 DNA sequence: TGTGCCAGCAGTGCAACAAGAGCAACTAATGAAAAACTGTTTTTT. It codes for CASSATRATNEKLFF.

The rearrangement uses TRBV7-6 and TRBJ2-3; D not certain. The CDR3 is made up of 14 amino acids. Germline CDR1 is SGHVS and CDR2 is FNYEAQ. V lost 0 bases, J lost 3 bases, and 7 bases lay in between. CDR3 sequence: CASSLAQWTDTQYF. CDR3 DNA sequence: TGTGCCAGCAGCTTAGCGCAATGGACAGATACGCAGTATTTT.

The chain is built from TRBV28 and TRBJ2-7, with 9 bases fitting TRBD2. Unmatched junction bases numbered 14, after V lost 6 bases and J lost 2 bases. CDR3 size: 17 residues. CDR1 is MDHEN, CDR2 SYDVKM, per germline. In DNA, the CDR3 is TGTGCCAGCAGGATACGACCCACCGGGACTAGCACCTACGAGCAGTACTTC. This gives the protein CASRIRPTGTSTYEQYF.

This chain links TRBV28 with TRBJ1-2; D unresolved. The CDR3 length is 14 residues. V was cut by 6 bases and J by 6 bases, with 17 bases left in between. The germline gives CDR1 MDHEN, CDR2 SYDVKM. In DNA, the CDR3 is TGTGCCAGCAGCCCCCGAGGACGGCTGGATGGCTACACCTTC. Its translation is CASSPRGRLDGYTF.

The J gene is TRBJ1-3, the V gene TRBV18; no clear D gene. Between the trimmed V and J ends, which lost 2 bases and 7 bases, there was a span of 3 bases. This CDR3 is built from 11 residues. Germline assignment: CDR1 KGHSH and CDR2 LQKENI. Here the CDR3 reads CASSPSNTIYF. The CDR3 region has the DNA TGTGCCAGCTCACCATCTAACACCATATATTTT.

This chain connects TRBV6-5 to TRBJ2-1; TRBD1 agrees at 9 bases. The CDR3 has 15 amino acids. Germline V CDR1 and CDR2: MNHEY, SVGAGI. Losses at the gene ends were 2 bases for V and 2 bases for J; bases not matched to a gene: 1. The CDR3 here is CASSYRQGAYNEQFF. DNA of the CDR3: TGTGCCAGCAGTTACCGACAGGGGGCCTACAATGAGCAGTTCTTC.

The chain carries TRBV2 and TRBJ1-1, with 7 bases lining up with TRBD1. The CDR3 is 13 amino acids. CDR1 is SNHLY and CDR2 is FYNNEI in the germline V gene. Trimming took 7 bases from V and 4 from J; bases not matched to a gene: 6. The CDR3 DNA reads TGTGCCAGCATGGGTGGACAGGCCACTGAAGCTTTCTTT. This translates into CASMGGQATEAFF.

The rearrangement joins TRBV15 to TRBJ2-2; no clear D. V shed 5 bases and J shed 4 bases, with 11 bases lying between them. This CDR3 contains 14 residues. Germline CDR1 and CDR2: LNHNV and YYDKDF (reference sequence). The CDR3 DNA sequence: TGTGCCACCAGCCACGGGCGTAGCACCGGGGAGCTGTTTTTT. It is translated as CATSHGRSTGELFF.

The V and J genes are TRBV23-1 and TRBJ1-2; 7 bases agree with TRBD1. TRBV23-1 is reported as an ORF; its role is uncertain. With 4 bases clipped from V and 2 bases from J, the junction kept 4 bases outside the gene matches. This CDR3 spans 14 amino acids. CDR3 nucleotides: TGCGCCAGCAGTCTAGACAGGGAGAACTATGGCTACACCTTC. Amino acids: CASSLDRENYGYTF.

The rearrangement uses TRBV28 and TRBJ2-7; 9 nucleotides match TRBD2. The germline V gene has CDR1 MDHEN and CDR2 SYDVKM. V shed 3 bases and J 1 base; nucleotides not matched to a gene: 13. The CDR3 length is 18 residues. The CDR3 coding sequence is TGTGCCAGCAGTTTCGAGTTAACGAGCGGGAGGTCTTCCTACGAGCAGTACTTC. This encodes CASSFELTSGRSSYEQYF.

The CDR3 DNA is TGCGCCAGCAGCCAAGGATTCAGGGAGACTGAAGCTTTCTTT. It codes for CASSQGFRETEAFF. The chain has TRBV4-1 and TRBJ1-1, with a tentative D call TRBD1 (5 bases). Germline V gene lookup returns CDR1 MGHRA and CDR2 YSYEKL. V was clipped by 1 base and J by 5 bases, with 11 bases between them. CDR3 length: 14 residues.

The table lists this clone with a few counts. The CDR3 spells CASSLTDSRDRVYEQYF. DNA for the CDR3: TGCGCCAGCAGCTTAACCGATTCCAGGGATCGTGTCTACGAGCAGTACTTC. The rearrangement joins TRBV5-1 to TRBJ2-7, with D perhaps matching TRBD1 (5 bases). The CDR3 contains 17 residues. The V gene's germline CDR1 is SGHRS and CDR2 YFSETQ. Trimming took 2 bases from V and 3 from J, leaving 21 bases between them.

The sample holds one count of this clone. The genes are TRBV7-8 and TRBJ2-1; TRBD2 agrees at 9 bases. Trimming took 5 bases from V and 6 from J; bases not matched to a gene: 14. Looked up from germline, CDR1 is SGHVS and CDR2 is FQNEAQ. The CDR3 is 17 amino acids. CDR3 coding DNA: TGTGCCAGCAGCCCCAGTGCGCGTAGCGGGAGTTTCAATGAGCAGTTCTTC. Translation gives CASSPSARSGSFNEQFF.

The V call is TRBV12-2, the J call TRBJ1-4. TRBV12-2 is termed a pseudogene. The CDR3 contains 13 residues. The CDR3 nucleotides read TGTGCAAGTCGCCTTGAAGGTGCGGAAAAACTGTTTTTT. Protein sequence: CASRLEGAEKLFF.